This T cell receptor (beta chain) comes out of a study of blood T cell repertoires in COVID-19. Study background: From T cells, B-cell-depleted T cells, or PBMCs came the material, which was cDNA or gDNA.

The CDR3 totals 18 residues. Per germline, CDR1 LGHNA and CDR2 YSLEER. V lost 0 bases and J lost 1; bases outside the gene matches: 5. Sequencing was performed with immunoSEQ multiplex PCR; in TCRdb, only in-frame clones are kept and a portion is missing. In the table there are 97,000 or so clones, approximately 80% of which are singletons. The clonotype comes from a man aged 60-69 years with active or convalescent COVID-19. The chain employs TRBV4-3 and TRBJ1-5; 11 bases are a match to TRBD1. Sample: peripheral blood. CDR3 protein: CASSQDMGTGGSNQPQHF. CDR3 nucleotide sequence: TGCGCCAGCAGCCAAGATATGGGGACAGGGGGGAGCAATCAGCCCCAGCATTTT.